Below, one T cell receptor beta chain is given with its context. The data stem from a study of identical twins. CDR3 size: 13 residues. V shed 5 bases and J 7 bases; nucleotides not matched to a gene: 4. TCRdb redid the calling of the 5' RACE reads with MiXCR, one entry per CDR3 protein. This table has more than 400,000 distinct CDR3 sequences, around 15% appearing once. The sample was also linked to a second study, of yellow fever vaccine responses in identical twins.

The specimen was CD4+ T cells sorted from blood. The receptor was derived from a woman in her late teens or twenties in good health. This chain uses TRBV12-3 or TRBV12-4 with TRBJ2-2, with 7 bases aligning to TRBD1. The CDR3 DNA is TGTGCCAGCAGTACAGGGGCTCTCGGGGAGCTGTTTTTT. Encoded protein: CASSTGALGELFF.